The 32 T cell receptor beta chains reported below all come from one sample, sequenced in a study of molecular identifiers for immune sequencing clone quantification. TCRdb used MiXCR to reprocess the PCR reads, holding one entry per CDR3 protein. Among some 70,000 distinct CDR3 sequences listed, around a sixth were seen once. Material for sequencing was naive CD8+ T cells from blood, with Jurkat cell RNA spiked in. Documented subset: FACS-sorted CD8+CD4-CCR7+CD45RA+ naive T cells. These receptors were collected from a human donor in good health. Some libraries in this study had Jurkat cell RNA spiked in.

In its sample, this clonotype was seen many times. This rearrangement joins TRBV3-1 to TRBJ2-3, with 7 bases matching TRBD2. This CDR3 comprises 16 residues. Trimming took 4 bases from V and 0 from J; bases not matched to a gene: 7. CDR1 LGHDT and CDR2 YNNKEL come from the germline V gene (reference sequence). DNA for the CDR3: TGTGCCAGCAGCCCGGGACTATCCTCTAGCACAGATACGCAGTATTTT. This encodes CASSPGLSSSTDTQYF.

This clonotype was seen repeatedly, ten times or more. This chain links TRBV30 with TRBJ2-3, with a weak D call TRBD2 (6 bases). The germline V and J ends were trimmed by 0 bases and 2 bases, with 27 bases remaining between them. Germline CDR1 and CDR2: GTSNPN and SVGIG (reference sequence). This CDR3 has 20 amino acids. For the CDR3, the DNA is TGTGCCTGGAGTGTGCTCAGTTGGGGGAGGAGGTTGCGTGACACAGATACGCAGTATTTT. Its protein is CAWSVLSWGRRLRDTDTQYF.

CDR3 bases: TGCGCCAGCAGCCAAGGGACTGGAGGCTACGAGTGGTACTTC. Amino acids: CASSQGTGGYEWYF. This chain connects TRBV4-1 to TRBJ2-7; weak D call: TRBD2 (5 bases). CDR3 length: 14 amino acids. The germline gives CDR1 MGHRA, CDR2 YSYEKL. Trimming removed 1 base at V and 12 bases at J, with 19 bases between.

Ten or more counts support this clonotype. This chain uses TRBV27 with TRBJ2-7; maybe TRBD2 (5 bases). Germline CDR1 reads MNHEY; CDR2 reads SMNVEV (reference sequence). CDR3 size: 13 residues. Trimming removed 5 bases at V and 3 bases at J, with 11 bases between. The CDR3 region has the DNA TGTGCCAGCAGTCAGAGCGGAAGCTACGAGCAGTACTTC. It encodes CASSQSGSYEQYF.

This clonotype was picked up many times. The rearrangement joins TRBV7-3 to TRBJ2-1; TRBD2 matches 10 bases. The CDR3 consists of 15 residues. Germline CDR1 SGHTA, CDR2 FQGTGA. The junction had 6 bases not matched to a gene; V was cut back by 1 base and J by 9 bases. DNA for the CDR3: TGTGCCAGCAGCTTAATTTGGACTAGCGGCCGTGAGCAGTTCTTC. Translating it yields CASSLIWTSGREQFF.

In this sample, this clonotype turned up many times. The chain uses TRBV20-1 and TRBJ2-3; a possible D gene is TRBD2 (5 bases). The length of the CDR3 is 12 residues. Germline values: CDR1 DFQATT, CDR2 SNEGSKA (reference sequence). V lost 3 bases and J 1 base, leaving 5 bases between the germline ends. The CDR3 coding sequence is TGCAGTGCTAGCGGGGGCACAGATACGCAGTATTTT. It encodes CSASGGTDTQYF.

This clonotype showed up many times. The chain employs TRBV30 and TRBJ2-1; maybe TRBD2 (5 bases). V was cut by 1 base and J by 16 bases, with 14 bases left in between. The CDR3 contains 11 residues. Germline CDR1 is GTSNPN and CDR2 is SVGIG (reference sequence). CDR3 sequence reads: CAWSETGVAFF. CDR3 nucleotide sequence: TGTGCCTGGAGTGAGACCGGGGTTGCTTTCTTC.

This clonotype was counted ten times or more. The CDR3 protein is CASSLVSPRGHGYTF. The CDR3 DNA reads as TGTGCCAGCAGCTTAGTGAGCCCCAGGGGCCATGGCTACACCTTC. V and J are TRBV13 and TRBJ1-2; the D gene is possibly TRBD1 (6 bases). Per the germline V gene, CDR1 is PRHDT and CDR2 is FYEKMQ (reference sequence). This CDR3 spans 15 amino acids. The germline V and J ends were trimmed by 1 base and 6 bases, with 15 bases remaining between them.

This clonotype was detected ten times or more. The chain employs TRBV28 and TRBJ2-1, with TRBD2 matching over 8 bases. V was clipped by 3 bases and J by 9 bases; unmatched bases: 13. The V gene's germline CDR1 is MDHEN and CDR2 SYDVKM. This CDR3 comprises 16 residues. The CDR3 DNA reads as TGTGCCAGCAGTTTTAGCCTCGGACTAGCTCTTTTTGAGCAGTTCTTC. It encodes CASSFSLGLALFEQFF.

On this clonotype itself: Given a much more abundant clone one base away, this may be a read error. The chain joins TRBV28 to TRBJ2-7; 9 bases match TRBD2. Germline CDR1 MDHEN, CDR2 SYDVKM. This CDR3 spans 15 amino acids. CDR3 sequence reads: CGSSILLAGIYEQYF. The CDR3 bases are TGTGGCAGCAGTATCCTCCTAGCGGGGATTTACGAGCAGTACTTC. Filled out from reference TRBV28 and TRBJ2-7, the complete variable domain reads DVKVTQSSRYLVKRTGEKVFLECVQDMDHENMFWYRQDPGLGLRLIYFSYDVKMKEKGDIPEGYSVSREKKERFSLILESASTNQTSMYLCGSSILLAGIYEQYFGPGTRLTVT.

Ten or more counts support this clonotype. The chain combines TRBV10-1 with TRBJ2-4; D call uncertain. Germline V lookup: CDR1 WNHNN, CDR2 SYGVQD (reference sequence). V lost 6 bases, J lost 1 base, and 16 bases lay in between. The CDR3 extends over 16 amino acids. Here the CDR3 DNA reads TGCGCCAGCAGACCCGGAGACGGGTCCGCCAAAAACATTCAGTACTTC. Amino acid sequence: CASRPGDGSAKNIQYF.

This clonotype was counted only a few times. A much larger clone differs from this one at a single base, so this may be a read error. The chain recombines TRBV7-8 with TRBJ2-3; D unresolved. V was trimmed by 1 base and J by 3 bases, leaving 5 bases between them. The CDR3 covers 13 residues. CDR1 and CDR2 (germline): SGHVS, FQNEAQ. CDR3 sequence reads: CASSLVPTDTQYF. The CDR3 DNA sequence: TGTGCCAGCAGCTTAGTCCCGACAGATACGCAGTATTTT.

A few counts support this clonotype. This rearrangement joins TRBV27 to TRBJ2-1, with D hard to call. CDR1 and CDR2 (germline): MNHEY, SMNVEV (reference sequence). Between the trimmed V and J ends, which lost 2 bases and 3 bases, there was a span of 14 bases. The CDR3 runs to 16 residues. The CDR3 loop reads CASSLVRPDHYNEQFF. For the CDR3, the DNA is TGTGCCAGCAGTTTAGTGCGTCCTGACCACTACAATGAGCAGTTCTTC.

This clonotype was observed at least ten times. The chain is built from TRBV6-6 and TRBJ1-1; the D is unclear. Deletions cut 6 bases from V and 0 bases from J, with 5 bases between. Germline loops: CDR1 MNHNY, CDR2 SVGAGI (reference sequence). This CDR3 is 12 amino acids long. CDR3 nucleotides: TGTGCCAGCAGCATCATGAACACTGAAGCTTTCTTT. This translates into CASSIMNTEAFF.

This clonotype appeared many times. This chain links TRBV9 with TRBJ2-5; D gene uncertain. Between the trimmed V and J ends, which lost 0 bases and 3 bases, there was a span of 9 bases. This CDR3 comprises 14 residues. CDR1 and CDR2 (germline): SGDLS, YYNGEE. This CDR3 reads CASSVASVEETQYF. The CDR3, as DNA: TGTGCCAGCAGCGTAGCCTCCGTAGAAGAGACCCAGTACTTC.

The table lists this clonotype with many counts. The chain combines TRBV19 with TRBJ2-1; 7 nucleotides agree with TRBD2. Trimming took 0 bases from V and 5 from J; bases not matched to a gene: 4. Germline V gene lookup returns CDR1 LNHDA and CDR2 SQIVND (reference sequence). This CDR3 region has 15 residues. The CDR3 loop is CASSIEPSGHNEQFF. CDR3 in DNA: TGTGCCAGTAGTATAGAACCTAGCGGTCACAATGAGCAGTTCTTC.

In its sample, this clonotype was seen many times. The CDR3, as DNA: TGTGCCAGCAGCTTAATGTCGAGGGACTCCGGCCTGTACAATGAGCAGTTCTTC. It specifies CASSLMSRDSGLYNEQFF. The J gene is TRBJ2-1, the V gene TRBV7-9; D perhaps matches TRBD2 (6 bases). Germline V CDR1 and CDR2: SEHNR, FQNEAQ (reference sequence). The CDR3 covers 18 residues. Between the trimmed V and J ends, which lost 2 bases and 4 bases, there was a span of 21 bases.

This clonotype was picked up many times. V and J are TRBV29-1 and TRBJ2-1; the match to TRBD2 covers 8 bases. The CDR3 sequence is 13 residues long. Germline CDR1 is SQVTM and CDR2 is ANQGSEA. V lost 3 bases, J lost 10 bases, and 8 bases stayed unmatched. The CDR3, as DNA: TGCAGCGTTGACATCGGGAGGGGAGGCGAGCAGTTCTTC. It translates to CSVDIGRGGEQFF.

The chain joins TRBV11-3 to TRBJ2-5, with 9 positions matching TRBD2. From germline, CDR1 is SGHNT and CDR2 YENEEA. The CDR3 has 14 amino acids. V was clipped by 5 bases and J by 7 bases; unmatched bases: 8. The CDR3 region is CASSVPGLAMTQYF. The CDR3, as DNA: TGTGCCAGCAGCGTACCGGGACTAGCAATGACCCAGTACTTC.

Comments on this clonotype: At one boundary the junction diverges from the germline segment, which might be a read error. J is TRBJ2-1 and V is TRBV2; no reliable D call. The CDR3 covers 11 residues. CDR1 is SNHLY, CDR2 FYNNEI, per germline. CDR3 sequence reads: CASRTYNERFF. DNA of the CDR3: TGTGCCAGCAGGACCTACAATGAGCGGTTCTTC. The variable domain in full, completed from reference TRBV2 and TRBJ2-1, reads EPEVTQTPSHQVTQMGQEVILRCVPISNHLYFYWYRQILGQKVEFLVSFYNNEISEKSEIFDDQFSVERPDGSNFTLKIRSTKLEDSAMYFCASRTYNERFFGPGTRLTVL.

Comment on this clonotype: This clone may be a read error of a much larger clone one base away. The V call is TRBV24-1, the J call TRBJ2-1, with TRBD2 matching 11 bases. Germline V gene lookup returns CDR1 KGHDR and CDR2 SFDVKD. V lost 5 bases, J lost 7 bases, and 6 bases stayed unmatched. The CDR3 loop spans 15 amino acids. The CDR3 sequence is CATSAVTSGVNEQFF. In DNA, the CDR3 is TGTGCCACCAGTGCCGTGACTAGCGGGGTGAATGAGCAGTTCTTC.

There are a few counts of this clonotype. The chain couples TRBV4-1 to TRBJ2-5; D is uncertain. This CDR3 is 12 amino acids long. Trimming stripped 0 bases from V and 10 bases from J, with 9 bases between. CDR1 is MGHRA and CDR2 is YSYEKL in the germline V gene. CDR3 nucleotides: TGCGCCAGCAGCCAAGAGACCCGACACCAGTACTTC. Its translation is CASSQETRHQYF.

This clonotype was seen many times. The chain employs TRBV29-1 and TRBJ1-2; TRBD1 matches 7 bases. The V segment lost 4 bases and the J segment 8 bases; nucleotides outside the gene matches: 10. Germline assignment: CDR1 SQVTM and CDR2 ANQGSEA. The CDR3 extends over 13 amino acids. In nucleotides, the CDR3 is TGCAGCGTTGCAAGCCCCACAGGGGAAGGCTACACCTTC. As protein: CSVASPTGEGYTF.

This clonotype was detected many times. The CDR3 DNA reads TGCGCCAGCAGCCAAGATTGGACCAGATACGAGCAGTACTTC. Translating it yields CASSQDWTRYEQYF. The chain recombines TRBV4-3 with TRBJ2-7; unclear D gene. CDR1 is LGHNA and CDR2 is YSLEER in the germline V gene. The length of the CDR3 is 14 residues. V lost 0 bases, J lost 4 bases, and 10 bases lay in between.

This clonotype appeared many times. The chain recombines TRBV7-6 with TRBJ2-6; D is possibly TRBD2 (6 bases). CDR1 and CDR2 (germline): SGHVS, FNYEAQ. The ends were cut back, 2 bases at V and 4 bases at J, with 18 bases in the middle. The CDR3 extends over 18 amino acids. CDR3 DNA: TGTGCCAGCAGCTTATACTCCCGCGGGGTTACCGGGGCCAACGTCCTGACTTTC. Translation gives CASSLYSRGVTGANVLTF.

The rearrangement uses TRBV19 and TRBJ2-2; 8 bases fit TRBD1. V lost 11 bases, J lost 9 bases, and 14 bases stayed unmatched. This CDR3 is 14 amino acids long. Per germline, CDR1 LNHDA and CDR2 SQIVND (reference sequence). The CDR3, as DNA: TGTGCCTCAGAGACAGGGGCGGCAAGCCGGGAGCTGTTTTTT. Translating it yields CASETGAASRELFF.

Remarks on this clonotype: A much more abundant neighbour one base away suggests this may be a read error. This chain uses TRBV6-6 with TRBJ2-1, with 7 bases identical to TRBD2. Germline V gene sequence: CDR1 MNHNY, CDR2 SVGAGI (reference sequence). This CDR3 spans 16 amino acids. The ends lost 6 bases at V and 4 bases at J; junction bases unmatched: 12. The DNA for the CDR3 is TGTGCCAGCAGGGGCGGGGGTGAGAGGGAATACAATGAGCAGTTCTTC. Its translation is CASRGGGEREYNEQFF.

J is TRBJ2-1 and V is TRBV11-1, with 10 bases aligning to TRBD2. In germline, CDR1 is SGHAT, CDR2 FQDESV (reference sequence). V trimming: 9 bases; J trimming: 5 bases; junction bases outside the gene matches: 22. The CDR3 has 19 residues. The CDR3 sequence is CASALLQRVAGGFDNEQFF. The DNA for the CDR3 is TGTGCCAGTGCGCTTCTTCAGAGGGTAGCGGGAGGATTCGACAATGAGCAGTTCTTC.

This clonotype came up a few times. Mismatch with germline at one junction end may stem from a read error. The chain combines TRBV12-3 or TRBV12-4 with TRBJ2-7, with 8 nucleotides matching TRBD2. This CDR3 contains 14 residues. The CDR3 nucleotides are TGTGCCAGCAGCCCCGGACTAGCTGCCTACGAGCATTACTTC. It specifies CASSPGLAAYEHYF.

CDR3 DNA sequence: TGTGCCAGCAGTTACACCCCTTCCTACGAGCAGTACTTC. Protein sequence: CASSYTPSYEQYF. The chain joins TRBV27 to TRBJ2-7; D gene ambiguous. This CDR3 is built from 13 residues. Trimming pared 4 bases from V and 1 base from J, leaving 8 bases between. From germline, CDR1 is MNHEY and CDR2 SMNVEV (reference sequence).

V and J are TRBV11-2 and TRBJ2-7; D gene unclear. V was clipped by 4 bases and J by 3 bases, with 4 bases between them. The CDR3 sequence is 11 residues long. Germline CDR1 and CDR2: SGHAT and FQNNGV. Here the CDR3 DNA reads TGTGCCAGCAGCTCGATCTACGAGCAGTACTTC. Its translation is CASSSIYEQYF.

A remark on this clonotype: A much larger clone differs by one base, so this may be a read error. The chain recombines TRBV7-6 with TRBJ1-4; maybe TRBD1 (5 bases). This CDR3 contains 13 residues. Germline V gene sequence: CDR1 SGHVS, CDR2 FNYEAQ. V shed 8 bases and J shed 7 bases, with 14 bases lying between them. The CDR3 loop is CASSPRDVEKLFF. The CDR3 coding sequence is TGTGCCAGCTCGCCTCGGGACGTTGAAAAACTGTTTTTT. The variable domain in full, with the rest retrieved from reference TRBV7-6 and TRBJ1-4, is GAGVSQSPRYKVTKRGQDVALRCDPISGHVSLYWYRQALGQGPEFLTYFNYEAQQDKSGLPNDRFSAERPEGSISTLTIQRTEQRDSAMYRCASSPRDVEKLFFGSGTQLSVL.